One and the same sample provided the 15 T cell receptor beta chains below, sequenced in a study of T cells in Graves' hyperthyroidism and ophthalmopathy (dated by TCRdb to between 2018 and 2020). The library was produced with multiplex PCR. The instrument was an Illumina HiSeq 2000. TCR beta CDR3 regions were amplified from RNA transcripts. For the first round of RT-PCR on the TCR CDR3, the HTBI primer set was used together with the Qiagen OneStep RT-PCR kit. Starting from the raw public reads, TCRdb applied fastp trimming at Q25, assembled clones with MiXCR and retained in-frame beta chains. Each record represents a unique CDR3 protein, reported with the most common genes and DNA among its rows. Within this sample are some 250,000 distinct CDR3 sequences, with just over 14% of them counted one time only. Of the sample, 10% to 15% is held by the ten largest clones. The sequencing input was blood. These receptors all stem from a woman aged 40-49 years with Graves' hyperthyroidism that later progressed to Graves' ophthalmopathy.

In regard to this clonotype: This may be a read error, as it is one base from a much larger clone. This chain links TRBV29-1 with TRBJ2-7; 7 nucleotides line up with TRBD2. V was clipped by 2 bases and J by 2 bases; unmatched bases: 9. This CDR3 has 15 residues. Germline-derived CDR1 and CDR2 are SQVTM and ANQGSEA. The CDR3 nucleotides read TGCAGCGTTGAACCTCCGGGGGAGGGGACCTACGAGCAGTACTTC. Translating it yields CSVEPPGEGTYEQYF.

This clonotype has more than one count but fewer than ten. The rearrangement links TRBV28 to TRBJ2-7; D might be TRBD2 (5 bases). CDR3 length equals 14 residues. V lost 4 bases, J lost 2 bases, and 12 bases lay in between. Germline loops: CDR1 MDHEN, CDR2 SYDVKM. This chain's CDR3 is CASSYGRGPYEQYF. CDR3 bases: TGTGCCAGCAGTTATGGTCGGGGTCCCTACGAGCAGTACTTC.

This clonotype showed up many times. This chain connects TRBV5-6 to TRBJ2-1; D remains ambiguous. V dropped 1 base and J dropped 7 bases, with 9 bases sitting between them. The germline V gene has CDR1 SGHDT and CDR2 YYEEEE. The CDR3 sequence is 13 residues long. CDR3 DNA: TGTGCCAGCAGCTTGTTCACGAAGAATGAGCAGTTCTTC. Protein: CASSLFTKNEQFF. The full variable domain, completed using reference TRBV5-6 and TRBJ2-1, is DAGVTQSPTHLIKTRGQQVTLRCSPKSGHDTVSWYQQALGQGPQFIFQYYEEEERQRGNFPDRFSGHQFPNYSSELNVNALLLGDSALYLCASSLFTKNEQFFGPGTRLTVL.

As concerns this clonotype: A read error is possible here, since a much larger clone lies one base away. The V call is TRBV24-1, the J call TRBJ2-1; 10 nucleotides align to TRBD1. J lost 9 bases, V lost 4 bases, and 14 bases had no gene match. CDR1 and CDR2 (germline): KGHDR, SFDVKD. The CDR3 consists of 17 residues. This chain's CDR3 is CATSDSAGTGDGGEQFF. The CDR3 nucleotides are TGTGCCACCAGTGACTCTGCCGGGACAGGGGATGGAGGTGAGCAGTTCTTC.

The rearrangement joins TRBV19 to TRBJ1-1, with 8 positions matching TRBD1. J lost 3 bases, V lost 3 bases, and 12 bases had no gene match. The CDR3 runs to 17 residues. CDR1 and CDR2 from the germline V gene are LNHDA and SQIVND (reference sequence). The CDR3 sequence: CASSIPPRETGDTEAFF. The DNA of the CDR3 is TGTGCCAGTAGTATCCCCCCCAGGGAGACAGGGGACACTGAAGCTTTCTTT.

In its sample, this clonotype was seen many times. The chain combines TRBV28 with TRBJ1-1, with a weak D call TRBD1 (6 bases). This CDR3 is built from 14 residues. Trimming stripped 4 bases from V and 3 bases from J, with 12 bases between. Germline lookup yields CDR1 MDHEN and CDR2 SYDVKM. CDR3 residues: CASSYPTGHTEAFF. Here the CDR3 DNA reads TGTGCCAGCAGTTACCCGACAGGACACACTGAAGCTTTCTTT. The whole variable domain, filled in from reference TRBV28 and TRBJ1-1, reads DVKVTQSSRYLVKRTGEKVFLECVQDMDHENMFWYRQDPGLGLRLIYFSYDVKMKEKGDIPEGYSVSREKKERFSLILESASTNQTSMYLCASSYPTGHTEAFFGQGTRLTVV.

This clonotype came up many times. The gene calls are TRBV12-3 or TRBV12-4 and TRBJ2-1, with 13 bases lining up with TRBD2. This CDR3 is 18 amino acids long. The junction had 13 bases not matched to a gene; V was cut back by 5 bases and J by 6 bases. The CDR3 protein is CASSPLTSGRPVGNEQFF. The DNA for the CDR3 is TGTGCCAGCAGTCCCCTGACTAGCGGGAGGCCAGTCGGCAATGAGCAGTTCTTC.

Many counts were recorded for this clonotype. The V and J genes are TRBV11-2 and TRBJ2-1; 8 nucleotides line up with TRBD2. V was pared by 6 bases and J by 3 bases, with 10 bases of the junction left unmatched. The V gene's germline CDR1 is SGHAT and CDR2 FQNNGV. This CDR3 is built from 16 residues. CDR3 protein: CASRTVAGKNYNEQFF. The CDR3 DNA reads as TGTGCCAGCAGGACAGTAGCGGGAAAGAACTACAATGAGCAGTTCTTC.

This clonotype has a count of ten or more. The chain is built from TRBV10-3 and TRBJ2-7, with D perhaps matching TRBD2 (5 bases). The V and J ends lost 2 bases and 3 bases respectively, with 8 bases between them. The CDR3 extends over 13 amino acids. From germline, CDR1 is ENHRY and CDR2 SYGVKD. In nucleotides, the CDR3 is TGTGCCATCAGTGAGCGGGGTTTCTACGAGCAGTACTTC. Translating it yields CAISERGFYEQYF.

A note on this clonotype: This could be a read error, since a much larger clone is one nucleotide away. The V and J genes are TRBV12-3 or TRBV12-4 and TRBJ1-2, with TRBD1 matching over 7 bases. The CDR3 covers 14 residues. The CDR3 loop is CAGSYRQGGYGYTF. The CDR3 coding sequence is TGTGCCGGCAGTTATCGTCAGGGGGGCTATGGCTACACCTTC.

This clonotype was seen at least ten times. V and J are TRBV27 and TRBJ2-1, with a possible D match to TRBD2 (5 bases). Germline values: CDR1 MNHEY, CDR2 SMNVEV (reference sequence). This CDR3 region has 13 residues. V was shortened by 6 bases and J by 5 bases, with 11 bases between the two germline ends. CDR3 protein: CASSQGRDNEQFF. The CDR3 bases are TGTGCCAGCAGCCAAGGGAGAGACAATGAGCAGTTCTTC.

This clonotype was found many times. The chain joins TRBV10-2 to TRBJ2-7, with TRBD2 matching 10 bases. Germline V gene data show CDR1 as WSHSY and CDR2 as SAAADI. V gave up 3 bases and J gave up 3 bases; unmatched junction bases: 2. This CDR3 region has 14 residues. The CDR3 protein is CASSDPSGGYEQYF. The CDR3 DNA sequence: TGCGCCAGCAGTGATCCTAGCGGGGGCTACGAGCAGTACTTC.

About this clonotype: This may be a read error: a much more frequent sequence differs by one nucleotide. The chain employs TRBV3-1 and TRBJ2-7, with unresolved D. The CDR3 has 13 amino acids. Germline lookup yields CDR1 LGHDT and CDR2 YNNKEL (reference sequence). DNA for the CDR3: TGTGTCAGCAGCCAAGAAGTCCCCTACGAGCAGTACTTC. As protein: CVSSQEVPYEQYF.

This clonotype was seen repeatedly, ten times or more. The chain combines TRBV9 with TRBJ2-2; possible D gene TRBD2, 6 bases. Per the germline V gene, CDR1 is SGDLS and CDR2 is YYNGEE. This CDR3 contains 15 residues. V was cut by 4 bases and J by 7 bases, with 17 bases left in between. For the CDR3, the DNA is TGTGCCAGCAGCCCTCCGGGACTCCGCGTCGGGGAGCTGTTTTTT. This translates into CASSPPGLRVGELFF.

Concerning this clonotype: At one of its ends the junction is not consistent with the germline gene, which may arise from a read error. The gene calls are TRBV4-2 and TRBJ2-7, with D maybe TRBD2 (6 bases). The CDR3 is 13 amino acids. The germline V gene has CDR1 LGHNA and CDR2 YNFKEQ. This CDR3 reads CASNQEIGGEQYF. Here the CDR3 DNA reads TGTGCCAGCAACCAAGAGATCGGGGGTGAGCAGTACTTC.